Shown below are 10 T cell receptor beta chains from a single sample sequenced in a study of CD8+ T cells in alopecia areata. cDNA prepared by RNA extraction and subsequent reverse transcription served as the template for sequencing. Assay used: immunoSEQ multiplex PCR; TCRdb lists only in-frame clones, some missing. The table has roughly 250,000 clones, about two thirds seen once. Sequences were derived from CD4+ T cells sorted from blood, sampled at week 0. These TCRs come from a human donor with alopecia areata.

This chain uses TRBV6-6 with TRBJ1-1; D unresolved. The V and J ends lost 1 base and 7 bases respectively, with 10 bases between them. The germline V gene encodes CDR1 MNHNY and CDR2 SVGAGI (reference sequence). The CDR3 length is 13 residues. The CDR3 loop is CASSYLPVGEAFF. CDR3 nucleotide sequence: TGTGCCAGCAGTTACTTGCCAGTGGGTGAAGCTTTCTTT.

The gene calls are TRBV15 and TRBJ2-7; 8 bases are shared with TRBD2. The CDR3 loop spans 15 amino acids. Germline trimming cut 0 bases from V and 3 bases from J; bases unmatched to any gene: 4. In germline, CDR1 is LNHNV, CDR2 YYDKDF (reference sequence). CDR3 nucleotide sequence: TGTGCCACCAGCAGAGATCCCAGCGGGGGCTACGAGCAGTACTTC. This codes for CATSRDPSGGYEQYF.

The DNA for the CDR3 is TGTGCCTGGGGCAGGGGATTCTACGAGCAGTACTTC. Its translation: CAWGRGFYEQYF. The V call is TRBV30, the J call TRBJ2-7; possible D gene TRBD1, 6 bases. V lost 5 bases and J lost 3, with 11 bases in between. There are 12 residues in the CDR3. Germline V lookup: CDR1 GTSNPN, CDR2 SVGIG (reference sequence). Full variable domain (missing parts from reference TRBV30 and TRBJ2-7): SQTIHQWPATLVQPVGSPLSLECTVEGTSNPNLYWYRQAAGRGLQLLFYSVGIGQISSEVPQNLSASRPQDRQFILSSKKLLLSDSGFYLCAWGRGFYEQYFGPGTRLTVT.

Turning to this clone: One end of the junction does not line up with germline, which may come from a read error. The chain combines TRBV7-2 with TRBJ2-7, with D perhaps TRBD2 (6 bases). Germline V gives CDR1 SGHTA, CDR2 FQGNSA. The CDR3 is 16 amino acids. CDR3 in DNA: TGTGCCAGCAGCCCTAGTGTTGGCGGGGCGCCCTACGGGCAGTACTTC. It codes for CASSPSVGGAPYGQYF.

The chain uses TRBV5-4 and TRBJ1-6, with 8 bases that match TRBD1. From germline, CDR1 is SGHNT and CDR2 YYREEE (reference sequence). The CDR3 totals 15 residues. V trimming: 4 bases; J trimming: 7 bases; junction bases outside the gene matches: 7. CDR3 DNA: TGTGCCAGCAGCAAGCCAGGGGGCAGGAATTCACCCCTCCACTTT. Amino acids: CASSKPGGRNSPLHF.

The chain is built from TRBV9 and TRBJ2-1; 9 nucleotides agree with TRBD1. CDR3 length: 13 residues. The trim removed 6 bases at V and 7 bases at J, leaving 5 bases unmatched. Germline CDR1 and CDR2: SGDLS and YYNGEE. CDR3 loop: CASTGQGRNEQFF. In DNA form, the CDR3 reads TGTGCCAGCACCGGACAGGGGAGAAATGAGCAGTTCTTC.

The chain is built from TRBV2 and TRBJ1-1; 10 bases are shared with TRBD1. In germline, CDR1 is SNHLY, CDR2 FYNNEI. The V segment lost 11 bases and the J segment 5 bases; nucleotides outside the gene matches: 5. This CDR3 region has 12 residues. As DNA, the CDR3 is TGTGCCTGTGGGACAGGGGCGACTGAAGCTTTCTTT. Amino acids: CACGTGATEAFF.

This chain connects TRBV18 to TRBJ2-1, with 8 bases matching TRBD2. Germline CDR1 and CDR2: KGHSH and LQKENI. The CDR3 has 17 residues. V shed 2 bases, J shed 6 bases, and the junction held 12 bases outside the gene matches. CDR3 nucleotide sequence: TGTGCCAGCTCACCAATTCCCCCCCGTAGCGGGGTCAATGAGCAGTTCTTC. Its translation: CASSPIPPRSGVNEQFF.

For this clone: This CDR3 is also generated by other DNA sequences in the sample. The chain combines TRBV29-1 with TRBJ2-3; D may match TRBD1 or TRBD2 (5 bases each). V was clipped by 7 bases and J by 5 bases, with 7 bases between them. CDR1 and CDR2 from the germline V gene are SQVTM and ANQGSEA. The CDR3 consists of 10 residues. The CDR3 nucleotides are TGCAGCGGAGGGGAAGATACGCAGTATTTT. Translation gives CSGGEDTQYF.

This chain joins TRBV4-2 and TRBJ2-7; D possibly corresponds to TRBD1 (6 bases). The CDR3 has 15 residues. Germline lookup yields CDR1 LGHNA and CDR2 YNFKEQ. Trimming removed 0 bases at V and 4 bases at J, with 13 bases between. The DNA of the CDR3 is TGTGCCAGCAGCCAAGATAGGGGGTCAATTTACGAGCAGTACTTC. It specifies CASSQDRGSIYEQYF.